Below are 14 T cell receptor beta chains sequenced from a single sample in a study of control samples from healthy donors and cancer patients. Assay used: immunoSEQ multiplex PCR; TCRdb lists only in-frame clones, some missing. The sample consists of under 300,000 clones, around 80% of them appearing once. The sample comprised PBMCs. Receptor source: a woman between 55 and 75 years old with lung cancer.

The V call is TRBV5-6, the J call TRBJ2-5; the match to TRBD2 covers 11 bases. The CDR3 runs 16 residues. Germline V lookup: CDR1 SGHDT, CDR2 YYEEEE. V gave up 2 bases and J gave up 3 bases; unmatched junction bases: 6. The DNA for the CDR3 is TGTGCCAGCAGCTTCCCTGGGACTAGCGGTGAAGAGACCCAGTACTTC. It yields the protein CASSFPGTSGEETQYF.

This clone has only one observation. The V and J genes are TRBV28 and TRBJ1-5, with D possibly being TRBD1 (6 bases). Trimming pared 6 bases from V and 3 bases from J, leaving 12 bases between. The CDR3 totals 14 residues. Per germline, CDR1 MDHEN and CDR2 SYDVKM. For the CDR3, the DNA is TGTGCCAGCAGCCAGGACAGCCTCAATCAGCCCCAGCATTTT. It encodes CASSQDSLNQPQHF.

The CDR3 sequence: CASSLSQLENTEAFF. For the CDR3, the DNA is TGTGCCAGCAGCTTGAGTCAGTTGGAGAACACTGAAGCTTTCTTT. The chain uses TRBV7-9 and TRBJ1-1; no clear D gene. Germline V gene data show CDR1 as SEHNR and CDR2 as FQNEAQ (reference sequence). The CDR3 has 15 amino acids. Trimming pared 3 bases from V and 1 base from J, leaving 12 bases between.

The V gene is TRBV5-8, the J gene TRBJ2-7; 10 bases agree with TRBD1. Unmatched junction bases numbered 10, after V lost 2 bases and J lost 5 bases. Germline CDR1 SGHTS, CDR2 YDEGEE. The CDR3 contains 16 residues. The CDR3 region has the DNA TGTGCCAGCAGCTTAAGTGGGACAGGGGTTCTAGACGAGCAGTACTTC. It encodes CASSLSGTGVLDEQYF.

This chain uses TRBV28 with TRBJ1-1, with D possibly being TRBD1 (6 bases). Per germline, CDR1 MDHEN and CDR2 SYDVKM. V lost 7 bases to trimming and J lost 3 bases, with 21 bases between them. CDR3 length: 16 residues. In DNA, the CDR3 is TGTGCCAGCATTCACGGGGGGGCAGGGGTGGACACTGAAGCTTTCTTT. This sequence encodes CASIHGGAGVDTEAFF.

The chain combines TRBV28 with TRBJ2-7, with TRBD1 matching over 10 bases. The germline V gene has CDR1 MDHEN and CDR2 SYDVKM. J gave up 3 bases and V 7 bases, and 9 bases lay outside the gene matches. This CDR3 spans 15 amino acids. CDR3 nucleotide sequence: TGTGCCAGCACTCCACCCGGACAGGGGGACTACGAGCAGTACTTC. Translation: CASTPPGQGDYEQYF.

The rearrangement links TRBV6-5 to TRBJ2-7; TRBD2 matches 7 bases. The length of the CDR3 is 14 residues. Germline CDR1 MNHEY, CDR2 SVGAGI. Germline trimming cut 8 bases from V and 4 bases from J; bases unmatched to any gene: 11. CDR3 residues: CASFKAGSSYEQYF. Here the CDR3 DNA reads TGTGCCAGCTTTAAAGCGGGATCTTCATACGAGCAGTACTTC.

The CDR3 nucleotides read TGCGCCAGCAGCCAGGCATTCTCGACGACGCAGTATTTT. Translated: CASSQAFSTTQYF. This chain links TRBV4-1 with TRBJ2-3; D not resolved. The V gene lost 3 bases and the J gene lost 9 bases, with 13 bases spanning the gap. Looked up from germline, CDR1 is MGHRA and CDR2 is YSYEKL. The CDR3 totals 13 residues.

The chain uses TRBV11-3 and TRBJ2-7; D ambiguous. Trimming removed 3 bases from V and 3 bases from J, with 12 bases in between. The CDR3 is 14 amino acids. CDR1 and CDR2 from the germline V gene are SGHNT and YENEEA. The CDR3 spells CASSFSDGDYEQYF. The CDR3 nucleotides are TGTGCCAGCAGCTTCTCCGACGGCGACTACGAGCAGTACTTC.

The chain links TRBV3-1 (or the pseudogene TRBV3-2) to TRBJ2-7; D perhaps matches TRBD1 (8 bases). The CDR3 has 15 residues. The V end lost 6 bases, the J end lost 1 base, and 16 bases lay between the germline ends. The germline CDR1 and CDR2 sequences are LGHDT and YNNKEL (reference sequence). This CDR3 reads CASRGGTGGSYEQYF. CDR3 bases: TGTGCCAGCAGGGGAGGGACAGGCGGATCCTACGAGCAGTACTTC.

The chain recombines TRBV5-6 with TRBJ2-1, with 9 bases aligning to TRBD1. CDR1 and CDR2 (germline): SGHDT, YYEEEE. This CDR3 region has 14 residues. Unmatched junction bases numbered 7, after V lost 4 bases and J lost 8 bases. CDR3 nucleotides: TGTGCCAGCAGCCCAGGACAGGGGAGGGATGAGCAGTTCTTC. Amino acids: CASSPGQGRDEQFF.

A few counts support this clone. V and J are TRBV27 and TRBJ2-7, with D perhaps matching TRBD1 (6 bases). This CDR3 contains 10 residues. Trimming removed 6 bases from V and 12 bases from J, with 12 bases in between. CDR1 MNHEY and CDR2 SMNVEV come from the germline V gene (reference sequence). The CDR3 spells CASSRPRGYF. The DNA of the CDR3 is TGTGCCAGCAGCCGGCCCAGGGGGTACTTC.

The chain uses TRBV25-1 and TRBJ2-6, with a tentative D call TRBD1 (6 bases). The length of the CDR3 is 15 residues. Deletions cut 4 bases from V and 2 bases from J, with 9 bases between. The V gene's germline CDR1 is MGHDK and CDR2 SYGVNS. CDR3 coding DNA: TGTGCCAGCAGTGTTACAGGGACTGGGGCCAACGTCCTGACTTTC. Protein: CASSVTGTGANVLTF.

This sequence joins TRBV19 and TRBJ2-5; 10 bases align to TRBD1. The CDR3 consists of 14 residues. The V and J ends lost 5 bases and 5 bases, in that order; junction bases with no gene match: 5. Per germline, CDR1 LNHDA and CDR2 SQIVND (reference sequence). The CDR3 here is CASSSRTGGETQYF. CDR3 bases: TGTGCCAGTAGTTCAAGGACAGGGGGGGAGACCCAGTACTTC.